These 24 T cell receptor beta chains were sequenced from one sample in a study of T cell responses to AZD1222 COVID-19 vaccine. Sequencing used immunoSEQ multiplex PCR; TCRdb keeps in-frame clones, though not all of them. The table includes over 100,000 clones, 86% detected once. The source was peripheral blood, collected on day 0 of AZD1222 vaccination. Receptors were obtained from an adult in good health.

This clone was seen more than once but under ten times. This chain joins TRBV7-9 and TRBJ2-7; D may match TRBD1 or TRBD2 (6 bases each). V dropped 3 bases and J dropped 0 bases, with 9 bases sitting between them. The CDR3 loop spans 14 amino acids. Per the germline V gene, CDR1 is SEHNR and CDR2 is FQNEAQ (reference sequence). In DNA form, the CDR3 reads TGTGCCAGCAGCTTCAGGGGACTCTCCTACGAGCAGTACTTC. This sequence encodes CASSFRGLSYEQYF.

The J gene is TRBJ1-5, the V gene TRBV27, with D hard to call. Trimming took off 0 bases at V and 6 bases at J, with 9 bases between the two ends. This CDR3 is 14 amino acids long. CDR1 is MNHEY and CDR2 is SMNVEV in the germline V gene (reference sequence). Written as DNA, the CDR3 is TGTGCCAGCAGTTTATCGGCTTCTATTCAGCCCCAGCATTTT. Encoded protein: CASSLSASIQPQHF.

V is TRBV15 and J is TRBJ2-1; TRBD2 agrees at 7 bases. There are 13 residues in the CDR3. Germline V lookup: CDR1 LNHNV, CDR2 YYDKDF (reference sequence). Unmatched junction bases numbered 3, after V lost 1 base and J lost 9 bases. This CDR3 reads CATSRVGGGEQFF. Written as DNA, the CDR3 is TGTGCCACCAGCAGAGTTGGGGGGGGTGAGCAGTTCTTC.

CDR3 in DNA: TGTGCCAGCGTAGGGGGCGGGAACACTGAAGCTTTCTTT. It encodes CASVGGGNTEAFF. The chain carries TRBV28 and TRBJ1-1; 7 bases map to TRBD1. The CDR3 spans 13 residues. J was trimmed by 1 base and V by 8 bases; bases with no gene match: 4. Germline V CDR1 and CDR2: MDHEN, SYDVKM.

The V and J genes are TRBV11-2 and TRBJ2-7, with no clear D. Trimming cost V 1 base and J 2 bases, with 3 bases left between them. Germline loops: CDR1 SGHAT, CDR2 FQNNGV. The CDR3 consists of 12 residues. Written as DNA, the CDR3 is TGTGCCAGCAGCTTAGCCACCTACGAGCAGTACTTC. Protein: CASSLATYEQYF.

CDR3 sequence reads: CASSTGTSSRQFF. The CDR3 DNA sequence: TGCGCCAGCAGCACGGGGACTTCATCCCGGCAGTTCTTC. J is TRBJ2-1 and V is TRBV5-1; D might be TRBD2 (6 bases). The CDR3 sequence is 13 residues long. Trimming shortened V by 4 bases and J by 12 bases, and 17 bases separated the two germline ends. The germline V gene has CDR1 SGHRS and CDR2 YFSETQ.

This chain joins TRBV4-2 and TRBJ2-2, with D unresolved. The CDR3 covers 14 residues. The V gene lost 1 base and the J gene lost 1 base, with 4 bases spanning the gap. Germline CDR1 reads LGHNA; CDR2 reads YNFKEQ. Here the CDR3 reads CASSQGWNTGELFF. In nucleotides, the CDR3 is TGTGCCAGCAGCCAAGGCTGGAACACCGGGGAGCTGTTTTTT.

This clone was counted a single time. The chain's CDR3 is CASSPQTVSNYGYTF. The CDR3 bases are TGTGCCAGCAGCCCCCAGACAGTATCTAACTATGGCTACACCTTC. The rearrangement joins TRBV28 to TRBJ1-2, with D tentatively TRBD1 (5 bases). Trimming left V 6 bases short and J 0 bases short, with 14 bases between. Germline assignment: CDR1 MDHEN and CDR2 SYDVKM. This CDR3 region has 15 residues.

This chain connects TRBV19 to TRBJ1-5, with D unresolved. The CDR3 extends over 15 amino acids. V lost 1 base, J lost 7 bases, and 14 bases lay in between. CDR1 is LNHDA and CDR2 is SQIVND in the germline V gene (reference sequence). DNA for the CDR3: TGTGCCAGTAGTATAGTAGGCAGGTCCGCGCAGCCCCAGCATTTT. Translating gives CASSIVGRSAQPQHF.

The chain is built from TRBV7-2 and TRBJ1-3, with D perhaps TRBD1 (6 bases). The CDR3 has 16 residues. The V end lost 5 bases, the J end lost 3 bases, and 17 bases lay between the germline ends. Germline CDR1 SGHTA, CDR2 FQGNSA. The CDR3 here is CASSPILQGLGNTIYF. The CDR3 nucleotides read TGTGCCAGCAGCCCTATTCTACAGGGACTTGGAAACACCATATATTTT.

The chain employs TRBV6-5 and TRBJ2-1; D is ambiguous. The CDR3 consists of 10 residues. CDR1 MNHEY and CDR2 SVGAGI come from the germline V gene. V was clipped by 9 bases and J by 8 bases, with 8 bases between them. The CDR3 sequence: CASGFYEQFF. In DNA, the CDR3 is TGTGCCAGTGGATTCTATGAGCAGTTCTTC.

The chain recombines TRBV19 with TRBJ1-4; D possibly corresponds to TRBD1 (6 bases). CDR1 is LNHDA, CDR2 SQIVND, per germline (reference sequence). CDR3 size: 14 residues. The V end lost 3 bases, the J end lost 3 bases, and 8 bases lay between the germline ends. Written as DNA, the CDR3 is TGTGCCAGTAGTATTGCAGGGGCTAATGAAAAACTGTTTTTT. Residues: CASSIAGANEKLFF.

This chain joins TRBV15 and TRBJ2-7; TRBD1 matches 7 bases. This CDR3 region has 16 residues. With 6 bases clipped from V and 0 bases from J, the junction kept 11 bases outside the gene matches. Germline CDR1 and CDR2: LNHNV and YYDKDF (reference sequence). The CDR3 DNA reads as TGTGCCACCAGTCTATTGGGACAGAGGAGCTCCTACGAGCAGTACTTC. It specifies CATSLLGQRSSYEQYF.

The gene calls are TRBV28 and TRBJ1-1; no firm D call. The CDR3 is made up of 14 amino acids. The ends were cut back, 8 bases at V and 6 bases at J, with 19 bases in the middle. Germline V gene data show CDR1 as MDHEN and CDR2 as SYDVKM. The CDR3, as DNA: TGTGCCAGCCGGATCGAAGGGTCCGATCCTGAAGCTTTCTTT. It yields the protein CASRIEGSDPEAFF.

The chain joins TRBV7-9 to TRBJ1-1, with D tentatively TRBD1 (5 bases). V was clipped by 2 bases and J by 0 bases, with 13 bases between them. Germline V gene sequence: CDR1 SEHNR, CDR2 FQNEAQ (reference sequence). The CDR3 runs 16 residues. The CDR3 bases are TGTGCCAGCAGCTTAACGGGGGACTCGATGAACACTGAAGCTTTCTTT. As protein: CASSLTGDSMNTEAFF.

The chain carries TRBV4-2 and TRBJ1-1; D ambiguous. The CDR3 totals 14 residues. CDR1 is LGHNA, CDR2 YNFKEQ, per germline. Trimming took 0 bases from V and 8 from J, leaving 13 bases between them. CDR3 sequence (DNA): TGTGCCAGCAGCCAAGACGACGGAGTCCGGGAAGCTTTCTTT. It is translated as CASSQDDGVREAFF.

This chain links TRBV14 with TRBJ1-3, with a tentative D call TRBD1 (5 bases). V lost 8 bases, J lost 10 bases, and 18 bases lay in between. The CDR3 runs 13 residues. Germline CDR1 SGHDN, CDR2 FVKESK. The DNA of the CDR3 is TGTGCCAGCTCTCGGGGACGCGGGGGGACCATATATTTT. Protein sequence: CASSRGRGGTIYF.

CDR3 nucleotides: TGTGCCAGCAGCCAAGACGGCAGGATCTACAATGAGCAGTTCTTC. Amino acid sequence: CASSQDGRIYNEQFF. The chain recombines TRBV3-1 (or the pseudogene TRBV3-2) with TRBJ2-1, with D uncertain. The ends were cut back, 0 bases at V and 3 bases at J, with 9 bases in the middle. The CDR3 has 15 residues. CDR1 is LGHDT, CDR2 YNNKEL, per germline (reference sequence).

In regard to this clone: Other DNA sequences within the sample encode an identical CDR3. In DNA, the CDR3 is TGTGCCAGTAGTATCGGACAGGGGTACACTGAAGCTTTCTTT. Its protein product is CASSIGQGYTEAFF. The genes are TRBV19 and TRBJ1-1, with TRBD1 matching over 9 bases. This CDR3 spans 14 amino acids. Germline V gives CDR1 LNHDA, CDR2 SQIVND (reference sequence). V shed 3 bases, J shed 3 bases, and the junction held 2 bases outside the gene matches.

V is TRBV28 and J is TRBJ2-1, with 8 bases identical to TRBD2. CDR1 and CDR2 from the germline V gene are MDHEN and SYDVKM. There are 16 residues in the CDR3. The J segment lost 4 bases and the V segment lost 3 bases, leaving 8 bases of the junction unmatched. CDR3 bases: TGTGCCAGCAGTTTCGGGGACCGGGGGGGGTACAATGAGCAGTTCTTC. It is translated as CASSFGDRGGYNEQFF.

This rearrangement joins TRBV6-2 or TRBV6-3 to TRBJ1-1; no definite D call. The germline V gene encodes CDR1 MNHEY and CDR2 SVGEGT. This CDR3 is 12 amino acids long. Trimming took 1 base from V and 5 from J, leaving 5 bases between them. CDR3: CASSYWETEAFF. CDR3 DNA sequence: TGTGCCAGCAGTTACTGGGAGACTGAAGCTTTCTTT.

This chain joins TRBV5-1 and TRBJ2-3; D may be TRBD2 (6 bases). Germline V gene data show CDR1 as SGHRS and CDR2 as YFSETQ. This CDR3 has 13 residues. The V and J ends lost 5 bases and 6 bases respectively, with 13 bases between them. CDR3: CASSARRADTQYF. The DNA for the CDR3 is TGCGCCAGCAGTGCACGGAGGGCGGATACGCAGTATTTT. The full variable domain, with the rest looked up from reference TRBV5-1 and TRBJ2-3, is KAGVTQTPRYLIKTRGQQVTLSCSPISGHRSVSWYQQTPGQGLQFLFEYFSETQRNKGNFPGRFSGRQFSNSRSEMNVSTLELGDSALYLCASSARRADTQYFGPGTRLTVL.

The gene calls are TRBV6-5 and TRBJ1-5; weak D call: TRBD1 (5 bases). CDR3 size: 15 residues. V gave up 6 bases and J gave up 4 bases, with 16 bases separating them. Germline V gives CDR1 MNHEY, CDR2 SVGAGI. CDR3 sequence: CASSLTRDLNQPQHF. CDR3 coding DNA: TGTGCCAGCAGCCTTACCAGGGATTTGAATCAGCCCCAGCATTTT.

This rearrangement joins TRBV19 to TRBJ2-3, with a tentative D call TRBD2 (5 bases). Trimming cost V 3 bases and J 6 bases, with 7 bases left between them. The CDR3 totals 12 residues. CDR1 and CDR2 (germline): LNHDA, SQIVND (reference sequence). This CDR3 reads CASSISGDTQYF. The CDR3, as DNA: TGTGCCAGTAGTATTTCGGGGGATACGCAGTATTTT.